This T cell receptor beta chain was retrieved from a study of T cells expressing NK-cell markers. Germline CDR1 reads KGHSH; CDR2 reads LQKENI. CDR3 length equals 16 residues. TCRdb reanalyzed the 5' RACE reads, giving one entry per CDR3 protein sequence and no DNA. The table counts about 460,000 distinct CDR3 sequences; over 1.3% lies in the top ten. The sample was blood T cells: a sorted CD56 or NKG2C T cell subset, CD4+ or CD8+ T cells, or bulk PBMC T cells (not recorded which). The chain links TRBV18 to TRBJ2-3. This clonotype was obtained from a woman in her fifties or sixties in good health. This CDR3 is CASSPLVAAGTDTQYF.